The following is a T cell receptor (beta chain) sequence with its context. This CDR3 is built from 13 residues. CDR1 and CDR2 from the germline V gene are GTSNPN and SVGIG (reference sequence). The V gene lost 2 bases and the J gene lost 9 bases, with 17 bases spanning the gap. This sample is drawn from a study of Graves' ophthalmopathy and Graves' hyperthyroidism. CDR3 regions of TCR beta were amplified from RNA transcripts. HTBI primers served in a first-round RT-PCR, which a second-round multiplex PCR followed. One entry per CDR3 protein results from TCRdb running MiXCR on the multiplex PCR reads. There are more than 300,000 distinct CDR3 sequences in the sample; 15% to 19% occur only once, and roughly 7% lies in the top ten.

The sequenced sample consisted of peripheral blood. The source of this sequence is a woman aged 18-30 years with stable Graves' hyperthyroidism. The rearrangement joins TRBV30 to TRBJ2-7; TRBD1 is a possible D gene (6 bases). The CDR3 DNA is TGTGCCTGGAGTCCTGACAGGTCCGGGACGCAGTACTTC. Encoded protein: CAWSPDRSGTQYF.